What follows are 11 T cell receptor beta chains derived from one specimen sequenced in a study of blood T cell repertoires in COVID-19. Sequencing was performed with immunoSEQ multiplex PCR; in TCRdb, only in-frame clones are kept and a portion is missing. The top ten clones hold 15% to 20% of a sample with roughly 180,000 clones, approximately 82% of them seen once. The sample comprised PBMCs or T cells enriched from blood (not recorded which). These receptors were taken from a man aged 55 to 70 who had recovered from COVID-19.

This chain uses TRBV7-3 with TRBJ2-1; the match to TRBD2 covers 7 bases. With 0 bases clipped from V and 2 bases from J, the junction kept 4 bases outside the gene matches. Germline V lookup: CDR1 SGHTA, CDR2 FQGTGA. This CDR3 comprises 16 residues. CDR3 sequence (DNA): TGTGCCAGCAGCTTAACGTCGCGGGGGACCTACAATGAGCAGTTCTTC. It is translated as CASSLTSRGTYNEQFF.

The rearrangement links TRBV6-1 to TRBJ1-2; 10 nucleotides line up with TRBD1. The J segment lost 0 bases and the V segment lost 8 bases, leaving 6 bases of the junction unmatched. Germline CDR1 reads MNHNS; CDR2 reads SASEGT. The CDR3 totals 15 residues. The CDR3 DNA sequence: TGTGCCAGCGGGGGACAGGGGATTGCTAACTATGGCTACACCTTC. It encodes CASGGQGIANYGYTF.

Points on this clone: Compared with germline, one end of the junction differs, possibly owing to a read error. V and J are TRBV29-1 and TRBJ1-1; D may be TRBD1 (6 bases). The CDR3 has 13 amino acids. CDR1 is SQVTM, CDR2 ANQGSEA, per germline. The CDR3 reads CSVFGQIDTETFF. Here the CDR3 DNA reads TGCAGCGTGTTTGGACAGATAGACACTGAAACTTTCTTT.

V is TRBV6-9 and J is TRBJ2-7, with a tentative D call TRBD1 (6 bases). This CDR3 has 17 amino acids. Germline V CDR1 and CDR2: MNHGY, SVAAGI. V lost 7 bases, J lost 2 bases, and 24 bases lay in between. The chain's CDR3 is CASNPPPWGQVAYEQYF. Here the CDR3 DNA reads TGTGCCAGCAATCCTCCCCCCTGGGGGCAGGTCGCCTACGAGCAGTACTTC.

V and J are TRBV27 and TRBJ1-6; no clear D. This CDR3 is built from 14 residues. Germline CDR1 is MNHEY and CDR2 is SMNVEV (reference sequence). V lost 7 bases to trimming and J lost 2 bases, with 9 bases between them. CDR3 loop: CASKTNPYNSPLHF. CDR3 sequence (DNA): TGTGCCAGCAAAACAAATCCCTATAATTCACCCCTCCACTTT.

This clone was seen a handful of times. CDR3 sequence (DNA): TGTGCCACCAGCAGAGATCCGCCCCGCGGACAGGGGGCCTACGAGCAGTACTTC. Translated: CATSRDPPRGQGAYEQYF. This chain connects TRBV15 to TRBJ2-7, with 10 bases that match TRBD1. In germline, CDR1 is LNHNV, CDR2 YYDKDF (reference sequence). The CDR3 extends over 18 amino acids. V lost 0 bases, J lost 2 bases, and 10 bases stayed unmatched.

This chain links TRBV27 with TRBJ1-2; possibly TRBD1 for D (5 bases). The V end was cut by 0 bases, the J end by 2 bases, with 7 bases between. This CDR3 is 14 amino acids long. The germline V gene has CDR1 MNHEY and CDR2 SMNVEV (reference sequence). As DNA, the CDR3 is TGTGCCAGCAGTTTATCGGCAGGGAACTATGGCTACACCTTC. Translated: CASSLSAGNYGYTF.

This clone was found once. The chain links TRBV5-5 to TRBJ2-5, with a possible D match to TRBD2 (5 bases). CDR1 is SGHKS and CDR2 is YYEKEE in the germline V gene (reference sequence). With 0 bases removed from V and 4 bases from J, the gap between germline ends came to 10 bases. The CDR3 consists of 14 residues. CDR3 in DNA: TGTGCCAGCAGCTTGGAAGGAGGTCGAGAGACCCAGTACTTC. This codes for CASSLEGGRETQYF. The variable domain in full, completed from reference TRBV5-5 and TRBJ2-5, reads DAGVTQSPTHLIKTRGQQVTLRCSPISGHKSVSWYQQVLGQGPQFIFQYYEKEERGRGNFPDRFSARQFPNYSSELNVNALLLGDSALYLCASSLEGGRETQYFGPGTRLLVL.

This chain uses TRBV5-4 with TRBJ1-4; 9 nucleotides match TRBD1. V lost 4 bases to trimming and J lost 7 bases; unmatched junction nucleotides: 11. This CDR3 contains 16 residues. Germline V gene lookup returns CDR1 SGHNT and CDR2 YYREEE (reference sequence). CDR3 coding DNA: TGTGCCAGCAGCATGGACAGGGGAACCTTAGGTGAAAAACTGTTTTTT. Translating gives CASSMDRGTLGEKLFF.

The rearrangement joins TRBV18 to TRBJ2-7; weak D call: TRBD2 (6 bases). This CDR3 is 16 amino acids long. Deletions cut 2 bases from V and 0 bases from J, with 14 bases between. Germline CDR1 reads KGHSH; CDR2 reads LQKENI. The CDR3 spells CASSPSRGGNSYEQYF. For the CDR3, the DNA is TGTGCCAGCTCACCATCGAGGGGAGGCAACTCCTACGAGCAGTACTTC.

The chain recombines TRBV28 with TRBJ2-7; 8 nucleotides line up with TRBD1. The ends lost 1 base at V and 3 bases at J; junction bases unmatched: 8. Germline CDR1 MDHEN, CDR2 SYDVKM. The CDR3 has 16 residues. CDR3 DNA: TGTGCCAGCAGTTTATTGGCAGGGGGCGCGGGCTACGAGCAGTACTTC. Protein sequence: CASSLLAGGAGYEQYF. Full variable domain (missing parts from reference TRBV28 and TRBJ2-7): DVKVTQSSRYLVKRTGEKVFLECVQDMDHENMFWYRQDPGLGLRLIYFSYDVKMKEKGDIPEGYSVSREKKERFSLILESASTNQTSMYLCASSLLAGGAGYEQYFGPGTRLTVT.